This T cell receptor beta chain was sequenced for a study of PD-L1 blockade in urothelial cancer. The overall study: Analyses used blood from 3 weeks (second dose) and 6 weeks after treatment start. General study findings and limits: Durable-benefit cases showed more tumor-associated blood clone expansion at 3 weeks.

Deletions cut 7 bases from V and 0 bases from J, with 19 bases between. Looked up from germline, CDR1 is MDHEN and CDR2 is SYDVKM. The CDR3 is 17 residues long. As regards this clone: Its antigen is not identified.

Clones were read by immunoSEQ multiplex PCR, and TCRdb kept only the in-frame ones, dropping some. The repertoire holds 41,000 or so clones, with about 85% as singletons. Time point in this sample: peripheral blood 6 weeks after treatment start. V is TRBV28 and J is TRBJ1-5; weak D call: TRBD1 (5 bases). This TCR was sampled from an older man with urothelial cancer. The material sequenced was PBMCs, taken around atezolizumab (anti-PD-L1) treatment. CDR3 bases: TGTGCCAGCAACTCGGGGGAACTAGCTTATAGCAATCAGCCCCAGCATTTT. Translated, it gives CASNSGELAYSNQPQHF.